Presented here are 6 T cell receptor beta chains from one specimen sequenced in a study of blood T cell repertoires in COVID-19. TCRdb's copy holds only in-frame clones and misses some; the assay was immunoSEQ multiplex PCR. The sample consists of over 100,000 clones, 75% to 90% of them appearing once. The sample consisted of peripheral blood. The receptor set was obtained from a woman aged 55-70 years with acute or convalescent COVID-19.

The chain carries TRBV15 and TRBJ2-5, with TRBD2 as a possible D gene (6 bases). Per germline, CDR1 LNHNV and CDR2 YYDKDF (reference sequence). The CDR3 loop spans 16 amino acids. Deletions cut 0 bases from V and 4 bases from J, with 15 bases between. CDR3 region: CATSRDGGVLSETQYF. CDR3 sequence (DNA): TGTGCCACCAGCAGAGATGGAGGGGTCCTATCAGAGACCCAGTACTTC. Looking up the rest from reference TRBV15 and TRBJ2-5 gives the full variable domain: DAMVIQNPRYQVTQFGKPVTLSCSQTLNHNVMYWYQQKSSQAPKLLFHYYDKDFNNEADTPDNFQSRRPNTSFCFLDIRSPGLGDTAMYLCATSRDGGVLSETQYFGPGTRLLVL.

This clone turned up a few times. The chain couples TRBV11-3 to TRBJ2-5; D is ambiguous. This CDR3 has 12 residues. Germline CDR1 is SGHNT and CDR2 is YENEEA. V lost 5 bases and J 0 bases, leaving 4 bases between the germline ends. In DNA form, the CDR3 reads TGTGCCAGCAGCCACAACCAAGAGACCCAGTACTTC. This translates into CASSHNQETQYF.

This clone was detected only once. This sequence joins TRBV19 and TRBJ1-6; 7 nucleotides align to TRBD1. Trimming at V came to 9 bases and at J to 7 bases, leaving 12 bases not matched to a gene. CDR1 and CDR2 (germline): LNHDA, SQIVND (reference sequence). The CDR3 extends over 15 amino acids. The CDR3, as DNA: TGTGCCAGCCAAGACAGGGAGAGGTGGAATTCACCCCTCCACTTT. It is translated as CASQDRERWNSPLHF.

The chain couples TRBV7-2 to TRBJ2-7; no clear D. V lost 7 bases, J lost 5 bases, and 15 bases lay in between. CDR1 and CDR2 from the germline V gene are SGHTA and FQGNSA. This CDR3 has 13 amino acids. CDR3 nucleotides: TGTGCCAGCACCCTCCCGGGTGGAAACGAGCAGTACTTC. Its protein product is CASTLPGGNEQYF.

The chain uses TRBV7-9 and TRBJ1-2, with D possibly being TRBD1 (5 bases). Germline V lookup: CDR1 SEHNR, CDR2 FQNEAQ (reference sequence). Trimming took off 0 bases at V and 0 bases at J, with 14 bases between the two ends. This CDR3 contains 17 residues. This chain's CDR3 is CASSLAVRVRTNYGYTF. DNA of the CDR3: TGTGCCAGCAGCTTAGCTGTCAGGGTGCGAACTAACTATGGCTACACCTTC.

The genes are TRBV2 and TRBJ2-1; D possibly corresponds to TRBD1 (5 bases). The germline gives CDR1 SNHLY, CDR2 FYNNEI. This CDR3 region has 14 residues. V lost 7 bases to trimming and J lost 0 bases, with 10 bases between them. This CDR3 reads CASTRGSSYNEQFF. The CDR3 region has the DNA TGTGCCAGCACTAGGGGAAGCTCCTACAATGAGCAGTTCTTC.